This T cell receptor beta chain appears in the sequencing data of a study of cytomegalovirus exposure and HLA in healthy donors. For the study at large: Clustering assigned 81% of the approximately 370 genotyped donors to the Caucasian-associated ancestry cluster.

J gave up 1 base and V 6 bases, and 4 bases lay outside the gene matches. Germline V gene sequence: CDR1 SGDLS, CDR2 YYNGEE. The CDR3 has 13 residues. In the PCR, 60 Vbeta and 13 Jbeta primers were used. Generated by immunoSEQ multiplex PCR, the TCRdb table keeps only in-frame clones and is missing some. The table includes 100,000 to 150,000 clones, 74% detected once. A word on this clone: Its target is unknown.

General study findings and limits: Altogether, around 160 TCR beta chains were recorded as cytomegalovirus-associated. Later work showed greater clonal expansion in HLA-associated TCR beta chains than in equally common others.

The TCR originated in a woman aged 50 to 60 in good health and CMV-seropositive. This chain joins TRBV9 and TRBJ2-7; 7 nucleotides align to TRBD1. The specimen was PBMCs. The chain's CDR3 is CASNRDSSYEQYF. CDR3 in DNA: TGTGCCAGCAACCGGGACAGTTCCTACGAGCAGTACTTC.